Following are 28 T cell receptor beta chains from one sample sequenced in a study of cytomegalovirus exposure and HLA in healthy donors. Profiled with immunoSEQ multiplex PCR; TCRdb holds only in-frame clones, not every one. The sample shows tens of thousands of clones, over 85% of them seen only once. Sequencing input: PBMCs. These receptors all stem from a woman under 40 in good health and CMV-seronegative.

The rearrangement joins TRBV25-1 to TRBJ1-2; D possibly corresponds to TRBD1 (6 bases). Trimming left V 7 bases short and J 4 bases short, with 19 bases between. This CDR3 is 15 amino acids long. The germline V gene encodes CDR1 MGHDK and CDR2 SYGVNS. CDR3 bases: TGTGCCAGCACTTCCCGGGACACGAGTCCCTATGGCTACACCTTC. This codes for CASTSRDTSPYGYTF.

The chain carries TRBV5-1 and TRBJ2-3; D gene unclear. V was clipped by 3 bases and J by 4 bases, with 6 bases between them. CDR3 length equals 12 residues. Germline V lookup: CDR1 SGHRS, CDR2 YFSETQ. The CDR3 spells CASSSSADTQYF. The CDR3 DNA reads as TGCGCCAGCAGCTCATCGGCAGATACGCAGTATTTT.

V gene TRBV6-4 combines with J gene TRBJ2-2; D not certain. Trimming took off 4 bases at V and 0 bases at J, with 9 bases between the two ends. From germline, CDR1 is MRHNA and CDR2 SNTAGT. CDR3 length equals 15 residues. The CDR3 loop is CASSVTSANTGELFF. The CDR3 DNA is TGTGCCAGCAGTGTAACAAGCGCGAACACCGGGGAGCTGTTTTTT.

This rearrangement joins TRBV6-4 to TRBJ2-7; the D gene is possibly TRBD2 (6 bases). The CDR3 runs 15 residues. CDR1 is MRHNA and CDR2 is SNTAGT in the germline V gene. V was trimmed by 0 bases and J by 0 bases, leaving 9 bases between them. In DNA, the CDR3 is TGTGCCAGCAGTGACTCTGGCGGGAACTCCTACGAGCAGTACTTC. Protein: CASSDSGGNSYEQYF.

This chain uses TRBV2 with TRBJ2-6, with D possibly TRBD1 on 6 matching bases. CDR3 length: 14 amino acids. Germline CDR1 reads SNHLY; CDR2 reads FYNNEI. The ends were cut back, 7 bases at V and 3 bases at J, with 10 bases in the middle. The CDR3 here is CASNAGVGANVLTF. The CDR3 DNA reads as TGTGCCAGCAATGCAGGGGTTGGGGCCAACGTCCTGACTTTC.

V is TRBV7-2 and J is TRBJ2-1; possibly TRBD1 for D (7 bases). Per the germline V gene, CDR1 is SGHTA and CDR2 is FQGNSA. This CDR3 comprises 14 residues. Trimming cost V 3 bases and J 12 bases, with 18 bases left between them. The CDR3 DNA reads TGTGCCAGCAGCTTGACAGGTGCGGGGACAGTGCAGTTCTTC. This sequence encodes CASSLTGAGTVQFF.

The chain is built from TRBV10-1 and TRBJ2-1; 10 bases agree with TRBD2. The CDR3 covers 17 residues. The V segment lost 6 bases and the J segment 4 bases; nucleotides outside the gene matches: 12. The V gene's germline CDR1 is WNHNN and CDR2 SYGVQD (reference sequence). The CDR3 region has the DNA TGCGCCAGCAGGCCCGCCTCGACTAGCGGGTGTTACAATGAGCAGTTCTTC. Translated, it gives CASRPASTSGCYNEQFF.

The V and J genes are TRBV27 and TRBJ2-5; possibly TRBD1 for D (5 bases). This CDR3 comprises 16 residues. Deletions cut 4 bases from V and 5 bases from J, with 20 bases between. CDR1 MNHEY and CDR2 SMNVEV come from the germline V gene (reference sequence). For the CDR3, the DNA is TGTGCCAGCAGTTCAAGGGGCGCGTTGGTCGGGGAGACCCAGTACTTC. It yields the protein CASSSRGALVGETQYF.

V gene TRBV7-2 combines with J gene TRBJ1-5; a weak D match, TRBD1 (5 bases). This CDR3 has 14 residues. Germline V lookup: CDR1 SGHTA, CDR2 FQGNSA. V lost 5 bases and J lost 4, with 12 bases in between. The CDR3 sequence: CASSGTGSNQPQHF. In nucleotides, the CDR3 is TGTGCCAGCAGCGGCACAGGCTCAAATCAGCCCCAGCATTTT.

The CDR3 sequence is CASSRDRAADEQYF. CDR3 nucleotide sequence: TGTGCCAGCAGCCGCGACAGGGCGGCTGACGAGCAGTACTTC. The V gene is TRBV5-4, the J gene TRBJ2-7; 7 bases agree with TRBD1. Losses at the gene ends were 4 bases for V and 5 bases for J; bases not matched to a gene: 9. CDR3 length: 14 residues. Germline loops: CDR1 SGHNT, CDR2 YYREEE (reference sequence). Together with reference TRBV5-4 and TRBJ2-7, the CDR3 gives the full variable domain: ETGVTQSPTHLIKTRGQQVTLRCSSQSGHNTVSWYQQALGQGPQFIFQYYREEENGRGNFPPRFSGLQFPNYSSELNVNALELDDSALYLCASSRDRAADEQYFGPGTRLTVT.

The V call is TRBV5-1, the J call TRBJ2-7, with 8 bases fitting TRBD1. Trimming took 5 bases from V and 3 from J; bases not matched to a gene: 7. The CDR3 is made up of 14 amino acids. The germline V gene encodes CDR1 SGHRS and CDR2 YFSETQ. CDR3 in amino acids: CASSRQGAFYEQYF. In DNA, the CDR3 is TGCGCCAGCAGTCGGCAGGGGGCCTTCTACGAGCAGTACTTC.

This clone was counted once. CDR3 nucleotide sequence: TGTGCCAGCATTTCTGGGGGGGCGGGGTGGACTGAAGCTTTCTTT. Protein sequence: CASISGGAGWTEAFF. The J gene is TRBJ1-1, the V gene TRBV2, with a tentative D call TRBD1 (6 bases). From germline, CDR1 is SNHLY and CDR2 FYNNEI. This CDR3 has 15 amino acids. The V end was cut by 7 bases, the J end by 5 bases, with 20 bases between.

V is TRBV18 and J is TRBJ2-3; 8 bases fit TRBD2. Germline-derived CDR1 and CDR2 are KGHSH and LQKENI. The CDR3 loop spans 16 amino acids. The ends lost 6 bases at V and 6 bases at J; junction bases unmatched: 14. CDR3 region: CASSLGRGAPSDTQYF. In DNA form, the CDR3 reads TGTGCCAGCTCTCTCGGGCGGGGGGCCCCCTCCGATACGCAGTATTTT.

The V call is TRBV30, the J call TRBJ1-2, with 7 nucleotides matching TRBD1. V was pared by 3 bases and J by 5 bases, with 9 bases of the junction left unmatched. The germline gives CDR1 GTSNPN, CDR2 SVGIG (reference sequence). This CDR3 region has 14 residues. CDR3 bases: TGTGCCTGGAGCCGGGACAGAGGAGTTTATGGCTACACCTTC. It specifies CAWSRDRGVYGYTF.

The V call is TRBV6-5, the J call TRBJ1-4; TRBD1 aligns across 10 bases. Germline CDR1 and CDR2: MNHEY and SVGAGI. The V gene end was trimmed by 4 bases and the J gene end by 8 bases; junction bases not matched to a gene: 7. This CDR3 region has 15 residues. CDR3 in amino acids: CASSSDRGATEKLFF. The CDR3 nucleotides are TGTGCCAGCAGTTCGGACAGGGGGGCAACCGAAAAACTGTTTTTT.

V and J are TRBV10-2 and TRBJ2-7; tentative D call: TRBD1 (6 bases). CDR1 is WSHSY and CDR2 is SAAADI in the germline V gene. The CDR3 is made up of 14 amino acids. The V gene lost 3 bases and the J gene lost 4 bases, with 13 bases spanning the gap. For the CDR3, the DNA is TGCGCCAGCAGTGATACAGGGAAACTTTACGAGCAGTACTTC. As protein: CASSDTGKLYEQYF.

J is TRBJ1-4 and V is TRBV19; a possible D gene is TRBD1 (6 bases). CDR3 length equals 14 residues. The germline gives CDR1 LNHDA, CDR2 SQIVND (reference sequence). V was shortened by 3 bases and J by 8 bases, with 13 bases between the two germline ends. This CDR3 reads CASSIQGSQEKLFF. The CDR3 region has the DNA TGTGCCAGTAGTATTCAGGGGTCCCAAGAAAAACTGTTTTTT.

The chain couples TRBV11-2 to TRBJ2-5, with 9 bases that match TRBD2. J was trimmed by 2 bases and V by 4 bases; bases with no gene match: 8. This CDR3 has 16 residues. The germline V gene has CDR1 SGHAT and CDR2 FQNNGV. As DNA, the CDR3 is TGTGCCAGCAGCTATATTAGGGCGGGGGGGCAAGAGACCCAGTACTTC. This gives the protein CASSYIRAGGQETQYF. The variable domain in full, completed from reference TRBV11-2 and TRBJ2-5, reads EAGVAQSPRYKIIEKRQSVAFWCNPISGHATLYWYQQILGQGPKLLIQFQNNGVVDDSQLPKDRFSAERLKGVDSTLKIQPAKLEDSAVYLCASSYIRAGGQETQYFGPGTRLLVL.

This clone turned up a few times. The J gene is TRBJ2-2, the V gene TRBV19, with 9 bases that match TRBD2. CDR1 and CDR2 from the germline V gene are LNHDA and SQIVND (reference sequence). V lost 4 bases to trimming and J lost 6 bases; unmatched junction nucleotides: 6. This CDR3 region has 15 residues. As DNA, the CDR3 is TGTGCCAGTAGTAGACGCGGGGGGGATCCCGGGGAGCTGTTTTTT. This gives the protein CASSRRGGDPGELFF. The full variable domain, with the rest looked up from reference TRBV19 and TRBJ2-2, is DGGITQSPKYLFRKEGQNVTLSCEQNLNHDAMYWYRQDPGQGLRLIYYSQIVNDFQKGDIAEGYSVSREKKESFPLTVTSAQKNPTAFYLCASSRRGGDPGELFFGEGSRLTVL.

The rearrangement uses TRBV27 and TRBJ1-2; D is unclear. Trimming removed 5 bases at V and 4 bases at J, with 17 bases between. The CDR3 contains 15 residues. CDR1 is MNHEY and CDR2 is SMNVEV in the germline V gene (reference sequence). The CDR3 sequence: CASSPFWGEGYGYTF. DNA for the CDR3: TGTGCCAGCAGTCCTTTCTGGGGAGAAGGCTATGGCTACACCTTC.

The chain has TRBV6-1 and TRBJ1-2, with D unclear. Germline V lookup: CDR1 MNHNS, CDR2 SASEGT. The length of the CDR3 is 17 residues. Between the trimmed V and J ends, which lost 3 bases and 4 bases, there was a span of 21 bases. The CDR3 sequence: CASSEPTVGRGLYGYTF. In DNA, the CDR3 is TGTGCCAGCAGTGAGCCCACGGTAGGCCGAGGCCTCTATGGCTACACCTTC.

The CDR3 loop is CASNREGETQYF. The CDR3 DNA is TGTGCCAGCAACAGGGAGGGGGAGACCCAGTACTTC. The chain has TRBV25-1 and TRBJ2-5; D perhaps matches TRBD2 (7 bases). CDR3 size: 12 residues. Germline CDR1 MGHDK, CDR2 SYGVNS. The V and J ends lost 7 bases and 5 bases respectively, with 11 bases between them.

In this sample, this clone turned up once. V and J are TRBV7-9 and TRBJ2-1, with D tentatively TRBD2 (6 bases). From germline, CDR1 is SEHNR and CDR2 FQNEAQ (reference sequence). The ends were cut back, 5 bases at V and 7 bases at J, with 15 bases in the middle. The CDR3 contains 14 residues. DNA for the CDR3: TGTGCCAGCAGCGCCCACGCGGGGCAGAATGAGCAGTTCTTC. It specifies CASSAHAGQNEQFF.

The chain is built from TRBV6-5 and TRBJ1-1; 8 bases map to TRBD1. V shed 0 bases and J 5 bases; nucleotides not matched to a gene: 2. Germline CDR1 MNHEY, CDR2 SVGAGI. The CDR3 spans 14 residues. The CDR3 reads CASSYSGQATEAFF. CDR3 sequence (DNA): TGTGCCAGCAGTTACTCGGGACAGGCTACTGAAGCTTTCTTT.

The chain combines TRBV2 with TRBJ1-5, with D uncertain. The CDR3 totals 14 residues. Per germline, CDR1 SNHLY and CDR2 FYNNEI. The V end lost 6 bases, the J end lost 3 bases, and 12 bases lay between the germline ends. The CDR3 sequence is CASSPQVTNQPQHF. The DNA for the CDR3 is TGTGCCAGCAGCCCACAAGTCACCAATCAGCCCCAGCATTTT.

The chain is built from TRBV6-5 and TRBJ2-5; no clear D. This CDR3 has 13 amino acids. Germline CDR1 is MNHEY and CDR2 is SVGAGI. Trimming cost V 5 bases and J 4 bases, with 11 bases left between them. The CDR3, as DNA: TGTGCCAGCAGTAAGACTCGCCCAGAGACCCAGTACTTC. Protein sequence: CASSKTRPETQYF.

The chain carries TRBV19 and TRBJ1-4; 8 bases are a match to TRBD1. The V and J ends lost 8 bases and 8 bases, in that order; junction bases with no gene match: 7. The length of the CDR3 is 13 residues. Per germline, CDR1 LNHDA and CDR2 SQIVND (reference sequence). The CDR3 sequence is CASRQGPGEKLFF. CDR3 sequence (DNA): TGTGCCAGTCGACAGGGGCCAGGGGAAAAACTGTTTTTT.

This chain joins TRBV28 and TRBJ2-7, with D maybe TRBD1 (6 bases). V lost 7 bases to trimming and J lost 1 base, with 20 bases between them. Per the germline V gene, CDR1 is MDHEN and CDR2 is SYDVKM. The CDR3 extends over 16 amino acids. CDR3 amino acids: CASKGRGVLGSYEQYF. The CDR3 region has the DNA TGTGCCAGCAAGGGCAGGGGAGTTTTAGGGTCCTACGAGCAGTACTTC. Drawing the rest from reference TRBV28 and TRBJ2-7, the complete variable domain is DVKVTQSSRYLVKRTGEKVFLECVQDMDHENMFWYRQDPGLGLRLIYFSYDVKMKEKGDIPEGYSVSREKKERFSLILESASTNQTSMYLCASKGRGVLGSYEQYFGPGTRLTVT.